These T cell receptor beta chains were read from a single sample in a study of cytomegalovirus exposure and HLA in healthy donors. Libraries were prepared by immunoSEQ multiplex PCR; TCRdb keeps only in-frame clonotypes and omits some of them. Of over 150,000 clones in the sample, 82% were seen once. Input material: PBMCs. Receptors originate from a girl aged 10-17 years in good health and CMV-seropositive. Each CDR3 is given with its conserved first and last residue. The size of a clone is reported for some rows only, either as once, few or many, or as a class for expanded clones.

CDR3aa: CASSLIDRYYGYTF; v_gene: TRBV28; abundance: NA; j_gene: TRBJ1-2
CDR3aa: CASSTREQGPRNQPQHF; v_gene: TRBV19; abundance: NA; j_gene: TRBJ1-5
CDR3aa: CASSFSPQGREQYF; v_gene: TRBV27; abundance: NA; j_gene: TRBJ2-7
CDR3aa: CASSPNRGTNEKLFF; v_gene: TRBV19; abundance: NA; j_gene: TRBJ1-4
CDR3aa: CASSSGQGLGQETQYF; v_gene: TRBV18; abundance: NA; j_gene: TRBJ2-5
CDR3aa: CASSFTPGQGPEYGYTF; v_gene: TRBV5-1; abundance: NA; j_gene: TRBJ1-2
CDR3aa: CASSHRDRANTEAFF; v_gene: TRBV7-9; abundance: NA; j_gene: TRBJ1-1
CDR3aa: CASSSSGWEGLYEQYF; v_gene: TRBV5-4; abundance: few; j_gene: TRBJ2-7
CDR3aa: CASSRSDRADGSEQFF; v_gene: TRBV27; abundance: NA; j_gene: TRBJ2-1
CDR3aa: CASRAGLMNTEAFF; v_gene: TRBV19; abundance: few; j_gene: TRBJ1-1
CDR3aa: CAISDTGTGGIGELFF; v_gene: TRBV10-3; abundance: NA; j_gene: TRBJ2-2
CDR3aa: CASTQGGVIETQYF; v_gene: TRBV2; abundance: NA; j_gene: TRBJ2-5
CDR3aa: CAWSRGGQETQYF; v_gene: TRBV30; abundance: NA; j_gene: TRBJ2-5
CDR3aa: CACAGLYEQYF; v_gene: TRBV28; abundance: NA; j_gene: TRBJ2-7
CDR3aa: CASSPLLAPSNQPQHF; v_gene: TRBV7-8; abundance: NA; j_gene: TRBJ1-5
CDR3aa: CASSQELERWTDTQYF; v_gene: TRBV4-3; abundance: NA; j_gene: TRBJ2-3
CDR3aa: CASSQDRSNYEKLFF; v_gene: TRBV4-3; abundance: NA; j_gene: TRBJ1-4
CDR3aa: CASSEATQQETQYF; v_gene: TRBV6-1; abundance: NA; j_gene: TRBJ2-5
CDR3aa: CASSPQQGAGTEAFF; v_gene: TRBV28; abundance: NA; j_gene: TRBJ1-1
CDR3aa: CAWSGQQGANTGELFF; v_gene: TRBV30; abundance: NA; j_gene: TRBJ2-2
CDR3aa: CASSQVGGGPDTQYF; v_gene: TRBV11-3; abundance: NA; j_gene: TRBJ2-3
CDR3aa: CASSYELAGVGETQYF; v_gene: TRBV6-5; abundance: NA; j_gene: TRBJ2-5
CDR3aa: CASSQPGQGRGYTF; v_gene: TRBV7-2; abundance: NA; j_gene: TRBJ1-2
CDR3aa: CASSDRANTGELFF; v_gene: TRBV25-1; abundance: few; j_gene: TRBJ2-2
CDR3aa: CASSSGVYHEQYF; v_gene: TRBV7-9; abundance: NA; j_gene: TRBJ2-7
CDR3aa: CASSPQTGTYEQYF; v_gene: TRBV18; abundance: NA; j_gene: TRBJ2-7
CDR3aa: CSATQPGTAVHEQFF; v_gene: TRBV29-1; abundance: NA; j_gene: TRBJ2-1
CDR3aa: CASSVSPLQETQYF; v_gene: TRBV9; abundance: NA; j_gene: TRBJ2-5
CDR3aa: CASSLGTGIRGYTF; v_gene: TRBV5-6; abundance: NA; j_gene: TRBJ1-2
CDR3aa: CASSLWGRAGEQFF; v_gene: TRBV27; abundance: NA; j_gene: TRBJ2-1
CDR3aa: CASSPSGTDTQYF; v_gene: TRBV27; abundance: NA; j_gene: TRBJ2-3
CDR3aa: CASSSGPGNEQFF; v_gene: TRBV7-3; abundance: NA; j_gene: TRBJ2-1
CDR3aa: CASSLAGAYNEQFF; v_gene: TRBV7-9; abundance: NA; j_gene: TRBJ2-1
CDR3aa: CAISVDRIGAGELFF; v_gene: TRBV10-3; abundance: NA; j_gene: TRBJ2-2
CDR3aa: CASGPWAENYNEQFF; v_gene: TRBV6-1; abundance: NA; j_gene: TRBJ2-1
CDR3aa: CASSLGTGAFETQYF; v_gene: TRBV7-9; abundance: NA; j_gene: TRBJ2-5
CDR3aa: CASSLTPLTVTYNEQFF; v_gene: TRBV7-3; abundance: NA; j_gene: TRBJ2-1
CDR3aa: CASRNWGQGPYEQYF; v_gene: TRBV28; abundance: NA; j_gene: TRBJ2-7
CDR3aa: CASSSRTGSSQETQYF; v_gene: TRBV5-4; abundance: NA; j_gene: TRBJ2-5
CDR3aa: CASSPSDRGANEQYF; v_gene: TRBV27; abundance: NA; j_gene: NA
CDR3aa: CASSIGLAGGLTDTQYF; v_gene: TRBV21-1; abundance: once; j_gene: TRBJ2-3
CDR3aa: CAWSVLSLGQSWDEQFF; v_gene: TRBV30; abundance: NA; j_gene: TRBJ2-1
CDR3aa: CASSIFRDYSYNEQFF; v_gene: TRBV19; abundance: NA; j_gene: TRBJ2-1
CDR3aa: CASSLSAGVNYGYTF; v_gene: TRBV7-7; abundance: NA; j_gene: TRBJ1-2
CDR3aa: CATGSNPNTGELFF; v_gene: TRBV10-3; abundance: NA; j_gene: TRBJ2-2
CDR3aa: CASRDRLNYGYTF; v_gene: TRBV5-4; abundance: NA; j_gene: TRBJ1-2
CDR3aa: CASLADVLGGNTEAFF; v_gene: TRBV10-3; abundance: NA; j_gene: TRBJ1-1
CDR3aa: CASRPGATDTQYF; v_gene: TRBV6-1; abundance: few; j_gene: TRBJ2-3
CDR3aa: CASSYEGRQPQHF; v_gene: TRBV6-6; abundance: NA; j_gene: TRBJ1-5
CDR3aa: CASSASSPGAGELFF; v_gene: TRBV9; abundance: NA; j_gene: TRBJ2-2
CDR3aa: CASSSTERDTGELFF; v_gene: TRBV7-9; abundance: NA; j_gene: TRBJ2-2
CDR3aa: CASSGQTFPNYEQYF; v_gene: TRBV11-2; abundance: NA; j_gene: TRBJ2-7